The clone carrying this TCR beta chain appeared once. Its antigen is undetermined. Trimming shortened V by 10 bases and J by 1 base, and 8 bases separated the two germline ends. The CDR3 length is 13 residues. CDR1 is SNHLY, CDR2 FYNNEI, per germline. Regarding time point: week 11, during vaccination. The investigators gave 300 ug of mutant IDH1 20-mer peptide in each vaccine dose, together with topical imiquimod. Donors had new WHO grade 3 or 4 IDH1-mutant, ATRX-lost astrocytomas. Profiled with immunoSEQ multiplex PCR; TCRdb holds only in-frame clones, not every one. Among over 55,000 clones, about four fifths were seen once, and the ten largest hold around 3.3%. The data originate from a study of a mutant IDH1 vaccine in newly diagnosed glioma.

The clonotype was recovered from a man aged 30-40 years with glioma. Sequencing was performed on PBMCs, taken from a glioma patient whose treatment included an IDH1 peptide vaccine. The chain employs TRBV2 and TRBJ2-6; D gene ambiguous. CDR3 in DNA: TGTGCCACCCAGACGTCTGGGGCCAACGTCCTGACTTTC. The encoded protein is CATQTSGANVLTF.